Listed below are T cell receptor beta chains from one sample, sequenced in a study of shared clonotypes between healthy human individuals. Sequencing was performed with immunoSEQ multiplex PCR; in TCRdb, only in-frame clones are kept and a portion is missing. In the table there are some 2,000,000 clones, roughly 95% of which are singletons. The sequenced material came from naive CD4+ T cells sorted from blood. These receptors were collected from a young man in good health. CDR3s include the opening cysteine and the closing phenylalanine or tryptophan. Not every row has a clone size; where given, it reads once, few, many or a size class.

j_call clone_size v_call cdr3_aa
TRBJ2-7 - TRBV5-6 CASRQHRVSYEQYF
TRBJ2-1 - TRBV30 CAWKGYNEQFF
TRBJ2-5 - TRBV5-1 CASSLMTAEGGTQYF
TRBJ1-2 - TRBV5-6 CASSWLAGTAYGYTF
TRBJ1-1 - TRBV6-5 CASTPGGGTEAFF
TRBJ2-6 once TRBV11-2 CASSPPGANVLTF
TRBJ2-5 - TRBV7-2 CASLPQGTSSETQYF
TRBJ2-4 - TRBV4-2 CASSQDPTNRDIQYF
TRBJ1-6 - TRBV10-3 CAISEQNSPLHF
TRBJ2-2 - TRBV7-7 CASSPTSGGNTGELFF
TRBJ1-4 - TRBV18 CASSPHRGGAIEKLFF
TRBJ1-3 - TRBV6-5 CASLTGSQNTIYF
TRBJ2-5 - TRBV15 CATSRPTGRETQYF
TRBJ1-1 - TRBV10-3 CASGREAIMNTEAFF
TRBJ2-5 once TRBV25-1 CASPPLRGLAWETQYF
TRBJ2-1 - TRBV10-1 CASRPNGNEQFF
TRBJ1-1 - TRBV7-2 CASSRAGGMNTEAFF
- few TRBV5-1 CATRTGTGEMGEQYF
TRBJ1-3 - TRBV5-1 CASSLAGPSSGNTIYF
TRBJ1-6 - TRBV7-4 CASSLEPPLHF
TRBJ2-1 - TRBV27 CASLKRSGLAGPSSYNEQFF
TRBJ2-7 - TRBV4-1 CASSLTVDQQIYF
TRBJ2-7 - TRBV7-9 CASSLNWEGYEQYF
TRBJ2-1 - TRBV9 CASSVAPLAGYNEQFF
TRBJ2-3 - TRBV5-6 CASSTTSGQRTDTQYF
TRBJ1-1 - TRBV2 CATLTGSAEAFF
TRBJ1-6 - TRBV7-2 CASSLDPLGSPLHF
TRBJ2-7 - TRBV6-6 CASTRQVPYEQYF
TRBJ2-1 - TRBV6-4 CASSEQRSSYNEQFF
TRBJ2-7 once TRBV7-2 CASSLDSPSYEQYF
TRBJ1-2 - TRBV11-2 CASSLDWGNYGYTF
TRBJ2-1 - TRBV19 CASSIDRVSYNEQFF
TRBJ2-5 - TRBV29-1 CSGGGIAETQYF